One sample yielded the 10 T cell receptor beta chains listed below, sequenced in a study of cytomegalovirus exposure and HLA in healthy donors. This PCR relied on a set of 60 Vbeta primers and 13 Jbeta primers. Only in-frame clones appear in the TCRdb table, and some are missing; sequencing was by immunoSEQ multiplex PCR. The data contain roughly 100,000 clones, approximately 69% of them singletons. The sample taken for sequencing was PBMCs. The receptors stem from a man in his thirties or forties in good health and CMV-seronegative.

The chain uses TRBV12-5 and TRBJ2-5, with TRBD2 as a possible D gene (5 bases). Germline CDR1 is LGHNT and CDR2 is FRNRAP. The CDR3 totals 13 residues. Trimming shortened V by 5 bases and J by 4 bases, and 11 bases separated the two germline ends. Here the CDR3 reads CASGNHGVETQYF. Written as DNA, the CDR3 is TGTGCTAGTGGTAACCACGGGGTAGAGACCCAGTACTTC.

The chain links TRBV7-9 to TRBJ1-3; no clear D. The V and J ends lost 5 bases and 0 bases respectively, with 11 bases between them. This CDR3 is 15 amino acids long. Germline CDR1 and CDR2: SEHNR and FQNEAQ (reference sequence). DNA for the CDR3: TGTGCCAGCAGCCCCTGGGAGAACTCTGGAAACACCATATATTTT. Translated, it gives CASSPWENSGNTIYF.

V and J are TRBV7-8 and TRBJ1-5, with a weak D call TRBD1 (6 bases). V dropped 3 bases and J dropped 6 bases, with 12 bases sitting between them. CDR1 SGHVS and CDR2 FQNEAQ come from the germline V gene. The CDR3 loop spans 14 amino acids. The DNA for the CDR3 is TGTGCCAGCAGCTTTTCAGGGGCGCTTCAGCCCCAGCATTTT. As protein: CASSFSGALQPQHF.

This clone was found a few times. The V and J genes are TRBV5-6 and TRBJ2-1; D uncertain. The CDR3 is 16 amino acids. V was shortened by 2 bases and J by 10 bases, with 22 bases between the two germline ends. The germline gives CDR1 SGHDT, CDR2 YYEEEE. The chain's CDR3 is CASSFRLAPSPREQFF. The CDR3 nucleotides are TGTGCCAGCAGCTTCAGACTCGCACCGAGTCCTCGCGAGCAGTTCTTC.

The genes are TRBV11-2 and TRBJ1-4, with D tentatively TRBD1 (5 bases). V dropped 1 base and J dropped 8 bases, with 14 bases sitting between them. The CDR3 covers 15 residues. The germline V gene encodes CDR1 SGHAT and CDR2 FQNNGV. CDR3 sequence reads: CASSLVSGFGEKLFF. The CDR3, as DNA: TGTGCCAGCAGCTTAGTATCAGGGTTCGGAGAAAAACTGTTTTTT.

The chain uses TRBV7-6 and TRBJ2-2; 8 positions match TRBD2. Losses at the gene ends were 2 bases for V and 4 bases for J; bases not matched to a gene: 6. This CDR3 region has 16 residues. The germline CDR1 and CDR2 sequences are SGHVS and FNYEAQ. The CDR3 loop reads CASSLRAGVGTGELFF. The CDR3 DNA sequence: TGTGCCAGCAGCTTACGAGCGGGAGTAGGCACCGGGGAGCTGTTTTTT.

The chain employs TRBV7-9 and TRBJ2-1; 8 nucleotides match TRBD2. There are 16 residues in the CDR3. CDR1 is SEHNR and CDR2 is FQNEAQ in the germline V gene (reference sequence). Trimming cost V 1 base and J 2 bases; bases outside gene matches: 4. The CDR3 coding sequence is TGTGCCAGCAGCTTAGTGCGAGCGGGAGCCTACAATGAGCAGTTCTTC. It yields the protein CASSLVRAGAYNEQFF.

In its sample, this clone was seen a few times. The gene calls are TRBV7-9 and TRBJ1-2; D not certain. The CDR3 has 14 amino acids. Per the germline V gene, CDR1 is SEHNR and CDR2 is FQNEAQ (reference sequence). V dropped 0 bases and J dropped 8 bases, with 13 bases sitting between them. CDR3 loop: CASSLAGREGGYTF. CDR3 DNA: TGTGCCAGCAGCTTAGCGGGGAGGGAAGGAGGCTACACCTTC.

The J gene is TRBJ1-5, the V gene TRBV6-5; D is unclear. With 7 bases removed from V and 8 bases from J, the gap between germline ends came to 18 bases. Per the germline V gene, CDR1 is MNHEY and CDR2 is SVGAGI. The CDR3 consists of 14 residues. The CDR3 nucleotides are TGTGCCAGCAACTACGGCCTTGAGGGAGAGCCCCAGCATTTT. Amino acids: CASNYGLEGEPQHF.

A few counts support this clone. CDR3 sequence reads: CASSFRRGGSYEQYF. In DNA form, the CDR3 reads TGTGCCAGCAGCTTCCGGCGGGGGGGATCCTACGAGCAGTACTTC. V and J are TRBV7-2 and TRBJ2-7; 9 nucleotides match TRBD2. CDR1 is SGHTA, CDR2 FQGNSA, per germline. The CDR3 consists of 15 residues. J was trimmed by 1 base and V by 3 bases; bases with no gene match: 4.